The clone carrying this TCR beta chain was counted a few times. This sample stems from a study of molecular identifiers for immune sequencing clone quantification. TCRdb analysed the PCR reads with MiXCR anew, one entry per CDR3 protein. The data contain about 630,000 distinct CDR3 sequences, roughly 23% of them singletons. This CDR3 spans 13 amino acids. V was cut by 6 bases and J by 5 bases, with 11 bases left in between. Germline assignment: CDR1 MNHEY and CDR2 SMNVEV (reference sequence). The chain joins TRBV27 to TRBJ1-5; D may be TRBD1 (5 bases). The TCR originated in a human donor in good health. Some libraries in this study had Jurkat cell RNA spiked in. Sequencing was done on a sample of naive CD8+ T cells from blood, with Jurkat cell RNA spiked in. Subset reported: FACS-sorted CD8+CD4-CCR7+CD45RA+ naive T cells. CDR3 protein: CASRLGVDQPQHF. In nucleotides, the CDR3 is TGTGCCAGCAGGCTAGGGGTGGATCAGCCCCAGCATTTT.